The TCR beta chain under discussion was sequenced for a study of T cell repertoires in cytomegalovirus infection. Study information: Public TCR beta signature analysis indicated the presence of both CMV infection and matching HLA type.

Regarding this clonotype: Antigen specificity is unknown. A much more abundant neighbour one base away suggests this may be a read error.

The CDR3 runs to 13 residues. The V end was cut by 4 bases, the J end by 4 bases, with 11 bases between. Germline CDR1 SGHDT, CDR2 YYEEEE. Study-level findings and limits: Of the TCR beta families, the public ones yielded a cumulative frequency that identified carriers of CMV plus the relevant HLA. HLA-C-restricted CMV-specific TCR beta clonotypes prevailed in the ex vivo response.

TCRdb used MiXCR to reprocess the reads, holding one entry per CDR3 protein. The sample carries 480,000 or so distinct CDR3 sequences, about 11% recorded once. This receptor was obtained from a human donor in good health (CMV status not recorded). Some clones in this sample may be carry-over from other donors' samples. The rearrangement uses TRBV5-6 and TRBJ2-5; no firm D call. The sample taken for sequencing was PBMCs. In nucleotides, the CDR3 is TGTGCCAGCAGCAAGCAGGTTGGAGAGACCCAGTACTTC. This gives the protein CASSKQVGETQYF.